These 10 T cell receptor beta chains originate from one sample sequenced in a study of identical twins. Using its own MiXCR run on the 5' RACE reads, TCRdb lists one record per CDR3 protein. The sample includes roughly 250,000 distinct CDR3 sequences, 11% to 15% of them seen just once. Sequences were obtained from memory (CD45RO+) T cells sorted from blood. These receptors were obtained from a woman under 30 in good health.

This clonotype was counted a few times. The chain has TRBV28 and TRBJ2-1; TRBD2 matches 8 bases. The CDR3 contains 16 residues. From germline, CDR1 is MDHEN and CDR2 SYDVKM. Trimming removed 3 bases from V and 7 bases from J; junction bases left unmatched: 11. The CDR3: CASSLPTFGRANEQFF. The DNA of the CDR3 is TGTGCCAGCAGTTTGCCCACTTTCGGGAGGGCGAATGAGCAGTTCTTC.

This clonotype was counted many times. CDR3 loop: CASSLDTQNTEAFF. CDR3 bases: TGTGCCAGCAGCTTAGATACACAGAACACTGAAGCTTTCTTT. The chain couples TRBV7-9 to TRBJ1-1; D is uncertain. V lost 1 base to trimming and J lost 1 base, with 7 bases between them. The CDR3 is 14 amino acids. Germline CDR1 reads SEHNR; CDR2 reads FQNEAQ (reference sequence).

Worth noting for this clonotype: Here the CDR3 omits its conserved ending phenylalanine or tryptophan, so a read error is the likely source. It is unclear where the CDR3 begins or ends on the DNA, so no DNA is shown, and the CDR3 is as TCRdb lists it. The chain carries TRBV6-6 and TRBJ2-3. The CDR3 is 10 residues long, counting both termini. CDR1 and CDR2 (germline): MNHNY, SVGAGI (reference sequence). The CDR3: CASINTPRSN.

The chain carries TRBV6-5 and TRBJ2-5; D ambiguous. Germline lookup yields CDR1 MNHEY and CDR2 SVGAGI. Deletions cut 0 bases from V and 5 bases from J, with 7 bases between. The CDR3 totals 13 residues. The CDR3 protein is CASSYSRLETQYF. The CDR3 nucleotides read TGTGCCAGCAGTTACTCGAGGTTGGAGACCCAGTACTTC.

In this sample, this clonotype turned up a few times. This chain joins TRBV19 and TRBJ2-2; the D is unclear. V was cut by 6 bases and J by 1 base, with 6 bases left in between. Germline V gene data show CDR1 as LNHDA and CDR2 as SQIVND (reference sequence). This CDR3 is built from 13 residues. The CDR3 coding sequence is TGTGCCAGTAGGGATTTGAACACCGGGGAGCTGTTTTTT. It yields the protein CASRDLNTGELFF.

The chain is built from TRBV4-2 and TRBJ1-6; no clear D gene. The CDR3 is 16 amino acids. V gave up 0 bases and J gave up 0 bases, with 6 bases separating them. Germline V lookup: CDR1 LGHNA, CDR2 YNFKEQ. CDR3: CASSQEISSYNSPLHF. CDR3 DNA: TGTGCCAGCAGCCAAGAGATCAGCTCCTATAATTCACCCCTCCACTTT.

This clonotype was picked up a small number of times. The CDR3 is CASGRGSNSPLHF. The DNA of the CDR3 is TGTGCCAGCGGGAGGGGTTCCAATTCACCCCTCCACTTT. V and J are TRBV12-3 or TRBV12-4 and TRBJ1-6, with D tentatively TRBD1 (5 bases). Trimming removed 8 bases at V and 7 bases at J, with 12 bases between. This CDR3 has 13 amino acids.

This clonotype was counted only a few times. V usage is TRBV27 and J usage is TRBJ1-4; 8 positions match TRBD1. The CDR3 loop spans 17 amino acids. J lost 3 bases, V lost 4 bases, and 10 bases had no gene match. CDR1 MNHEY and CDR2 SMNVEV come from the germline V gene (reference sequence). In DNA, the CDR3 is TGTGCCAGCAGTTCCCTCGGACAGGGAGTGGCTAATGAAAAACTGTTTTTT. It yields the protein CASSSLGQGVANEKLFF.

The chain has TRBV6-5 and TRBJ1-1; D call uncertain. The CDR3 runs 12 residues. Germline V gene lookup returns CDR1 MNHEY and CDR2 SVGAGI. Trimming left V 6 bases short and J 4 bases short, with 9 bases between. The CDR3 reads CASRGPTTEAFF. As DNA, the CDR3 is TGTGCCAGCAGAGGGCCAACCACTGAAGCTTTCTTT.

The genes are TRBV27 and TRBJ2-1; perhaps TRBD2 as D (6 bases). Trimming removed 8 bases at V and 6 bases at J, with 17 bases between. The CDR3 is 14 residues long. CDR1 is MNHEY and CDR2 is SMNVEV in the germline V gene (reference sequence). The CDR3 coding sequence is TGTGCCAGCTATCCGGGACTCTTGATCAATGAGCAGTTCTTC. Translating it yields CASYPGLLINEQFF.